This TCR beta chain appears in the sequencing data of a study of cytomegalovirus exposure and HLA in healthy donors. Overall study results and limits: Most TCRs appeared rarely, but some public TCRs recurred in many donors.

Trimming stripped 8 bases from V and 4 bases from J, with 20 bases between. Germline CDR1 and CDR2: SGHTA and FQGNSA. This CDR3 is built from 16 residues. Notes on this clone: Antigen unknown.

Primers: 60 Vbeta forward and 13 Jbeta reverse. The assay was immunoSEQ multiplex PCR, and TCRdb's table has in-frame clones only and misses some. The sample records about 94,000 clones, 70% to 85% being singletons. This chain connects TRBV7-2 to TRBJ2-2, with D possibly TRBD2 on 7 matching bases. The TCR was taken from a human donor in good health. Source material: PBMCs. The CDR3 loop is CASPSQAGARTGELFF. Here the CDR3 DNA reads TGTGCCAGCCCCTCTCAGGCGGGGGCCCGCACCGGGGAGCTGTTTTTT.